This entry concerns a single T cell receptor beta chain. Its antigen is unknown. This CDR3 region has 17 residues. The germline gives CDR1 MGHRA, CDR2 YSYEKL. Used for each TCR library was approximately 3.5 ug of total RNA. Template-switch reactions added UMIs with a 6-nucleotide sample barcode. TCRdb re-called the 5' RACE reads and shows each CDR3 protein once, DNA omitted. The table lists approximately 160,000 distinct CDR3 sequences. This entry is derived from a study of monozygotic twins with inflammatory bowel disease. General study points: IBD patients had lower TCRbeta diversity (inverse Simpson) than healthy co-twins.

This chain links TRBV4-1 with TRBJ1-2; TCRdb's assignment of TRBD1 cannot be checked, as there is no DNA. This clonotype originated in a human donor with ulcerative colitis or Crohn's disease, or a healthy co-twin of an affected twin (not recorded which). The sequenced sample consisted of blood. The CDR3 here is CASSQDRWDSLFYGYTF.